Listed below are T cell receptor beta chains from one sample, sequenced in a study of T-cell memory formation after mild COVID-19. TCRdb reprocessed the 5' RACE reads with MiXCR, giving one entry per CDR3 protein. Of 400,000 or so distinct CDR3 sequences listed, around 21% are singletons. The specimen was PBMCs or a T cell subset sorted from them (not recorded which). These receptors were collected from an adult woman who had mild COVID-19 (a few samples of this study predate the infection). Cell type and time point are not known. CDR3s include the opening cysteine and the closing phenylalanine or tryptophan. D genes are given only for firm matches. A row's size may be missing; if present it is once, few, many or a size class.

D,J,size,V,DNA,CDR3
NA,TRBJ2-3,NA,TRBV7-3,TGTGCCAGCAGGCCACAGAACCTTAACACAGATACGCAGTATTTT,CASRPQNLNTDTQYF
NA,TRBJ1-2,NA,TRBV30,TGTGCCTGGAGTGTAGCGTCAGGTGGAAATGGCTACACCTTC,CAWSVASGGNGYTF
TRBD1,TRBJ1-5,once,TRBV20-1,TGCAGTGCTAGGACAGGGATTAGTCAGCCCCAGCATTTT,CSARTGISQPQHF
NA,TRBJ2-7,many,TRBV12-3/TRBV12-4,TGTGCCAGCAAACTATCTCAGGGAGCCTACGAGCAGTACTTC,CASKLSQGAYEQYF
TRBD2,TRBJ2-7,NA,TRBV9,TGTGCCAGCAGCGTTGGTAGCGGGCAGTACGAGCAGTACTTC,CASSVGSGQYEQYF
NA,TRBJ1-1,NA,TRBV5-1,TGCGCCAGCAGCTTTGGGGGCTGGGCTGAAGCTTTCTTT,CASSFGGWAEAFF
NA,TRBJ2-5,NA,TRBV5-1,TGCGCCAGCAGCCTCCCCGTGAGCTCCCAAGAGACCCAGTACTTC,CASSLPVSSQETQYF
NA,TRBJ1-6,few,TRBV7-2,TGTGCCAGCAGCTTAGATGGAGCGCTCGATGGGTCACCCCTCCACTTT,CASSLDGALDGSPLHF
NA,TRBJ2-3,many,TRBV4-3,TGCGCCAGCAGCCAAGGCCGGGACACCAACACAGATACGCAGTATTTT,CASSQGRDTNTDTQYF
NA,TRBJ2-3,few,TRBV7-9,TGTGCCAGCAGCCCCCAGGGTTCTAGCACAGATACGCAGTATTTT,CASSPQGSSTDTQYF
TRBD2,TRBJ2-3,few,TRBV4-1,TGCGCCAGCAGGGGACTAGCGGCAGCGGGAGATACGCAGTATTTT,CASRGLAAAGDTQYF
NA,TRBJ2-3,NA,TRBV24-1,TGTGCCACCCACGGAGGGGGGAGCACAGATACGCAGTATTTT,CATHGGGSTDTQYF
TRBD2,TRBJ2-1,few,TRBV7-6,TGTGCCAGCAGCACCCGGACTAGATCCCACAATGAGCAGTTCTTC,CASSTRTRSHNEQFF
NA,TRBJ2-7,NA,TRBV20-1,TGCAGTGCTAGAGATCTGGACGACAGCTCCTACGAGCAGTACTTC,CSARDLDDSSYEQYF
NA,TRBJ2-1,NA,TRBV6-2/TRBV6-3,TGTGCCAGCAGTTACTCTCTCGGGTCTTCGAGGGTTGAGGGAAAGTTCTTC,CASSYSLGSSRVEGKFF
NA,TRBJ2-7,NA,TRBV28,NA,CASSFFGQGAYEQYF
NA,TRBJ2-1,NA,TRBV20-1,TGCAGTGCCAGAATCCCTGCGCAGAATGAGCAGTTCTTC,CSARIPAQNEQFF
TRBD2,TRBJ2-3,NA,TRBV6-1,TGTGCCAGCAGTGGGACTAGCGGGGGAGCAGATACGCAGTATTTT,CASSGTSGGADTQYF